The following is a T cell receptor beta chain sequence with its context. Its antigen remains unknown. The data derive from a study of blood T cells in healthy people across ages. About the research overall: There was about one barcoded beta molecule captured by template switching per two T cells. Study-wide results and caveats: Long-lived donors carried more naive CD4+ cells and greater diversity than aged donors.

Per the germline V gene, CDR1 is SGHTA and CDR2 is FQGNSA. Trimming pared 6 bases from V and 3 bases from J, leaving 12 bases between. CDR3 length: 14 residues. Through a sample-barcoded 5' primer and a J-beta primer mix, a second PCR was run for 7 to 11 cycles. One entry per CDR3 protein results from TCRdb running MiXCR on the 5' RACE reads. The sample includes about 720,000 distinct CDR3 sequences, approximately 22% of them seen just once. The V gene is TRBV7-2, the J gene TRBJ2-1; either TRBD1 or TRBD2 may supply D (6 bases each). The specimen was blood. The receptor comes from an older man in good health. CDR3 sequence: CASRVGGYYNEQFF. In nucleotides, the CDR3 is TGTGCCAGCAGAGTAGGGGGGTACTACAATGAGCAGTTCTTC.